The sequence of this T cell receptor beta chain was determined in a study of T cells after yellow fever vaccination. For the study at large: Preparation of the low-cell-number fractions used SMART-Seq v4 Ultra Low Input.

Notes on the study in general: Abundant contaminating clonotypes from the bulk population could appear in FACS-sorted repertoires. The CD4 and CD8 compartments had a small share of their clonotypes in common. Post-booster samples contained most primary-vaccination clones (approximately 96% CD4, approximately 88% CD8).

The ends lost 3 bases at V and 8 bases at J; junction bases unmatched: 6. The CDR3 sequence is 13 residues long. Germline-derived CDR1 and CDR2 are SGHTA and FQGNSA. A few counts support this clonotype. Its antigen is unidentified. TCRdb ran MiXCR on the 5' RACE reads and lists one entry per CDR3 protein. The table shows about 210,000 distinct CDR3 sequences, with about 3% occurring only once. This TCR was recovered from a man between 18 and 35 years old who received the YFV17D yellow fever vaccine. The chain joins TRBV7-2 to TRBJ1-2; 7 bases map to TRBD1. Sequenced material: CD4+ T cells sorted from PBMCs, taken 10 days after the yellow fever booster vaccination. The CDR3 DNA reads TGTGCCAGCAGCTTGAACAGGGGCGACGGCTACACCTTC. Amino acids: CASSLNRGDGYTF.